Each of the 27 T cell receptor beta chains below was sequenced from the same sample in a study of cytomegalovirus exposure and HLA in healthy donors. Researchers ran the PCR with 60 Vbeta and 13 Jbeta primers. This table comes from immunoSEQ multiplex PCR, and its TCRdb copy is limited to in-frame clones, with some not included. The repertoire holds about 120,000 clones, roughly 80% seen once, with roughly 2.5% in the top ten. Sequenced: PBMCs. Receptor source: a young man in good health and CMV-seronegative.

Here the CDR3 reads CASSEAGQNYGYTF. The CDR3 DNA sequence: TGTGCCAGCAGTGAAGCGGGACAGAACTATGGCTACACCTTC. V usage is TRBV25-1 and J usage is TRBJ1-2, with 7 positions matching TRBD1. The CDR3 spans 14 residues. V shed 2 bases, J shed 2 bases, and the junction held 2 bases outside the gene matches. Per the germline V gene, CDR1 is MGHDK and CDR2 is SYGVNS.

This chain joins TRBV5-1 and TRBJ1-2, with a possible D match to TRBD1 (5 bases). Germline values: CDR1 SGHRS, CDR2 YFSETQ. The V end was cut by 3 bases, the J end by 0 bases, with 9 bases between. The CDR3 consists of 14 residues. CDR3 nucleotide sequence: TGCGCCAGCAGCTCGACAGATTCTAACTATGGCTACACCTTC. Protein sequence: CASSSTDSNYGYTF.

The V call is TRBV6-1, the J call TRBJ2-7; no firm D call. This CDR3 has 13 amino acids. The ends were cut back, 2 bases at V and 0 bases at J, with 5 bases in the middle. Germline values: CDR1 MNHNS, CDR2 SASEGT. The CDR3 DNA sequence: TGTGCCAGCAGTGAACTAAGCTCCTACGAGCAGTACTTC. It yields the protein CASSELSSYEQYF.

V gene TRBV9 combines with J gene TRBJ1-3, with no clear D. Germline assignment: CDR1 SGDLS and CDR2 YYNGEE. The CDR3 is 16 residues long. V shed 0 bases and J shed 0 bases, with 10 bases lying between them. The CDR3 nucleotides are TGTGCCAGCAGCGTAGTGGAGGGTGGCTCTGGAAACACCATATATTTT. This codes for CASSVVEGGSGNTIYF.

V gene TRBV19 combines with J gene TRBJ1-2; D is unresolved. Trimming left V 5 bases short and J 5 bases short, with 21 bases between. The CDR3 extends over 16 amino acids. Germline V lookup: CDR1 LNHDA, CDR2 SQIVND (reference sequence). Written as DNA, the CDR3 is TGTGCCAGTAGTGCTCGCAGGAGGGCCCACGAATATGGCTACACCTTC. Its translation: CASSARRRAHEYGYTF.

This chain joins TRBV6-4 and TRBJ2-1, with 11 nucleotides matching TRBD1. This CDR3 region has 14 residues. The V segment lost 5 bases and the J segment 6 bases; nucleotides outside the gene matches: 3. Germline V lookup: CDR1 MRHNA, CDR2 SNTAGT. CDR3 residues: CASSPGTGGNEQFF. CDR3 DNA sequence: TGTGCCAGCAGTCCCGGGACAGGGGGCAATGAGCAGTTCTTC.

This rearrangement joins TRBV2 to TRBJ1-4; D might be TRBD1 (6 bases). Germline assignment: CDR1 SNHLY and CDR2 FYNNEI. V lost 7 bases to trimming and J lost 8 bases, with 14 bases between them. CDR3 length: 13 residues. The CDR3 DNA reads as TGTGCCAGCACGACACAGGGAGAGGAAAAACTGTTTTTT. This encodes CASTTQGEEKLFF.

V usage is TRBV28 and J usage is TRBJ2-1, with D uncertain. Trimming removed 7 bases at V and 5 bases at J, with 6 bases between. There are 11 residues in the CDR3. Germline CDR1 reads MDHEN; CDR2 reads SYDVKM. The CDR3 nucleotides are TGTGCCAGCAAACGGGACAATGAGCAGTTCTTC. Amino acids: CASKRDNEQFF. Based on the CDR3 plus reference TRBV28 and TRBJ2-1, the full variable domain is DVKVTQSSRYLVKRTGEKVFLECVQDMDHENMFWYRQDPGLGLRLIYFSYDVKMKEKGDIPEGYSVSREKKERFSLILESASTNQTSMYLCASKRDNEQFFGPGTRLTVL.

The chain links TRBV6-5 to TRBJ2-1, with TRBD2 matching 11 bases. This CDR3 has 14 residues. V dropped 7 bases and J dropped 7; count of bases not matched to a gene: 6. From germline, CDR1 is MNHEY and CDR2 SVGAGI. The CDR3: CASKTSGSGNEQFF. CDR3 coding DNA: TGTGCCAGCAAAACTAGCGGGAGCGGGAATGAGCAGTTCTTC.

The chain carries TRBV20-1 and TRBJ2-1; D ambiguous. The CDR3 length is 10 residues. Trimming stripped 5 bases from V and 10 bases from J, with 9 bases between. Looked up from germline, CDR1 is DFQATT and CDR2 is SNEGSKA (reference sequence). CDR3 in amino acids: CSAHAGEQFF. CDR3 in DNA: TGCAGTGCTCACGCCGGGGAGCAGTTCTTC.

The rearrangement joins TRBV27 to TRBJ2-5, with TRBD1 matching 7 bases. Trimming cost V 1 base and J 7 bases; bases outside gene matches: 15. The CDR3 extends over 17 amino acids. The germline V gene encodes CDR1 MNHEY and CDR2 SMNVEV (reference sequence). The DNA for the CDR3 is TGTGCCAGCAGTTTATATTCGGGACAGCTCCCGGCCGGGACCCAGTACTTC. This encodes CASSLYSGQLPAGTQYF.

The V call is TRBV27, the J call TRBJ2-2; TRBD1 matches at 7 bases. CDR1 MNHEY and CDR2 SMNVEV come from the germline V gene (reference sequence). V dropped 3 bases and J dropped 1; count of bases not matched to a gene: 5. This CDR3 comprises 16 residues. CDR3 in amino acids: CASSFSRTGNTGELFF. CDR3 nucleotides: TGTGCCAGCAGTTTTAGTAGGACAGGGAACACCGGGGAGCTGTTTTTT.

The J gene is TRBJ2-1, the V gene TRBV27, with 8 bases identical to TRBD1. The germline V gene has CDR1 MNHEY and CDR2 SMNVEV (reference sequence). The CDR3 extends over 14 amino acids. V lost 2 bases to trimming and J lost 8 bases; unmatched junction nucleotides: 5. This chain's CDR3 is CASSLDRGGDEQFF. The CDR3 DNA reads as TGTGCCAGCAGTTTAGACAGGGGAGGCGATGAGCAGTTCTTC.

The chain uses TRBV6-5 and TRBJ2-3; no clear D. V was pared by 5 bases and J by 4 bases, with 10 bases between. Germline V gene lookup returns CDR1 MNHEY and CDR2 SVGAGI. The CDR3 covers 13 residues. The CDR3 DNA is TGTGCCAGCAGTAGATCCCGGGCAGATACGCAGTATTTT. Protein sequence: CASSRSRADTQYF.

This rearrangement joins TRBV30 to TRBJ2-5; TRBD1 agrees at 11 bases. The CDR3 has 15 amino acids. Germline trimming cut 3 bases from V and 5 bases from J; bases unmatched to any gene: 8. Germline V gene data show CDR1 as GTSNPN and CDR2 as SVGIG (reference sequence). CDR3 DNA: TGTGCCTGGAGACCGGGACAGGGGGGTAGTGAGACCCAGTACTTC. Translation: CAWRPGQGGSETQYF.

The chain has TRBV5-6 and TRBJ2-2; 10 positions match TRBD1. The junction had 6 bases not matched to a gene; V was cut back by 2 bases and J by 5 bases. The CDR3 is 16 amino acids. The V gene's germline CDR1 is SGHDT and CDR2 YYEEEE. The CDR3 protein is CASSFPGQGLTGELFF. CDR3 bases: TGTGCCAGCAGCTTCCCGGGACAGGGGCTGACCGGGGAGCTGTTTTTT.

The J gene is TRBJ2-5, the V gene TRBV5-6; D is possibly TRBD2 (5 bases). Germline CDR1 SGHDT, CDR2 YYEEEE. This CDR3 has 13 amino acids. Trimming removed 2 bases at V and 5 bases at J, with 10 bases between. The CDR3 loop reads CASSFAGPETQYF. CDR3 DNA: TGTGCCAGCAGCTTTGCGGGTCCGGAGACCCAGTACTTC.

This chain connects TRBV5-1 to TRBJ2-3; possible D gene TRBD2, 6 bases. This CDR3 is built from 15 residues. Trimming cost V 4 bases and J 0 bases, with 12 bases left between them. Germline CDR1 reads SGHRS; CDR2 reads YFSETQ. DNA of the CDR3: TGCGCCAGCAGCCTCGAGCGGGTGAGCACAGATACGCAGTATTTT. This gives the protein CASSLERVSTDTQYF.

The chain couples TRBV25-1 to TRBJ1-6; the D gene is possibly TRBD1 (6 bases). Between the trimmed V and J ends, which lost 2 bases and 10 bases, there was a span of 15 bases. CDR3 length equals 15 residues. Germline values: CDR1 MGHDK, CDR2 SYGVNS. The DNA for the CDR3 is TGTGCCAGCAGTGAACCCTCAGGGGTCGGCTCACCCCTCCACTTT. This gives the protein CASSEPSGVGSPLHF.

The chain carries TRBV5-1 and TRBJ2-3; 12 nucleotides agree with TRBD2. CDR3 size: 17 residues. V lost 2 bases and J lost 2; bases outside the gene matches: 6. Germline loops: CDR1 SGHRS, CDR2 YFSETQ. In DNA, the CDR3 is TGCGCCAGCAGCTTAGGACTAGCGGGGTCTACCACAGATACGCAGTATTTT. Translation gives CASSLGLAGSTTDTQYF. Complete variable domain (other parts from reference TRBV5-1 and TRBJ2-3): KAGVTQTPRYLIKTRGQQVTLSCSPISGHRSVSWYQQTPGQGLQFLFEYFSETQRNKGNFPGRFSGRQFSNSRSEMNVSTLELGDSALYLCASSLGLAGSTTDTQYFGPGTRLTVL.

V gene TRBV30 combines with J gene TRBJ2-1; 7 nucleotides line up with TRBD2. The germline V gene encodes CDR1 GTSNPN and CDR2 SVGIG (reference sequence). CDR3 length equals 12 residues. Trimming cost V 0 bases and J 10 bases; bases outside gene matches: 3. In nucleotides, the CDR3 is TGTGCCTGGAGTGTGGCTAGCGGCGAGCAGTTCTTC. Its protein product is CAWSVASGEQFF.

This sequence joins TRBV21-1 and TRBJ2-7; the D call of TRBD2 is as the table states it, not checked on the DNA. TRBV21-1 corresponds to a pseudogene. The CDR3 covers 15 residues. CDR3 protein: CASSARDCTQYEQYF. The CDR3 coding sequence is TGTGCCAGCAGCGCTCGGGACTGCACACAATACGAGCAGTACTTC.

V is TRBV5-6 and J is TRBJ1-3, with 8 bases fitting TRBD1. From germline, CDR1 is SGHDT and CDR2 YYEEEE. V lost 3 bases and J lost 1; bases outside the gene matches: 6. This CDR3 is 16 amino acids long. The CDR3 DNA reads TGTGCCAGCAGCTCCCCGGACAGGGTGTCTGGAAACACCATATATTTT. Its protein product is CASSSPDRVSGNTIYF.

J is TRBJ2-5 and V is TRBV4-3; TRBD1 agrees at 8 bases. The germline V gene has CDR1 LGHNA and CDR2 YSLEER. This CDR3 has 15 amino acids. V shed 0 bases, J shed 6 bases, and the junction held 6 bases outside the gene matches. CDR3: CASSQDRTGWQTQYF. Written as DNA, the CDR3 is TGCGCCAGCAGCCAAGATCGGACAGGGTGGCAGACCCAGTACTTC.

This clone was seen only once. The CDR3 spells CASSQVLAGVRTGELFF. Written as DNA, the CDR3 is TGTGCCAGCAGCCAAGTATTAGCGGGAGTTCGAACCGGGGAGCTGTTTTTT. The chain has TRBV14 and TRBJ2-2, with 9 positions matching TRBD2. Per the germline V gene, CDR1 is SGHDN and CDR2 is FVKESK. Trimming took 1 base from V and 5 from J; bases not matched to a gene: 8. The CDR3 is made up of 17 amino acids.

This sequence joins TRBV7-2 and TRBJ1-5, with D maybe TRBD1 (5 bases). The germline CDR1 and CDR2 sequences are SGHTA and FQGNSA. The V gene lost 3 bases and the J gene lost 9 bases, with 18 bases spanning the gap. This CDR3 is built from 15 residues. The CDR3 DNA reads TGTGCCAGCAGCTTCGGCCCGGGGGAGTACGGGCCCCAGCATTTT. Translated: CASSFGPGEYGPQHF.

This clone was counted a single time. The J gene is TRBJ2-7, the V gene TRBV2, with 11 bases that match TRBD2. The CDR3 covers 15 residues. Unmatched junction bases numbered 8, after V lost 8 bases and J lost 2 bases. Germline CDR1 reads SNHLY; CDR2 reads FYNNEI. CDR3 in amino acids: CASRGLSGRAYEQYF. The CDR3 bases are TGTGCCAGCCGGGGCCTTAGCGGGAGGGCCTACGAGCAGTACTTC.